The T cell receptor (beta chain) under discussion was sequenced for a study of shared clonotypes between healthy human individuals. Whole-study findings and limits: The genetic and exposure-history diversity represented was limited by few donors.

In the original workflow: Without quality scores, immunoSEQ junctional reads could not be filtered like full-length reads. Assay used: immunoSEQ multiplex PCR; TCRdb lists only in-frame clones, some missing. That table supplies the V and J calls and clone size; D and trimming were determined from the DNA. The table has 450,000 to 500,000 clones, 70% to 80% seen once. In regard to this clone: Its antigen is as yet unknown.

The CDR3 sequence is 14 residues long. V was trimmed by 4 bases and J by 1 base, leaving 10 bases between them. From germline, CDR1 is MRHNA and CDR2 SNTAGT. The material sequenced was PBMCs. The chain employs TRBV6-4 and TRBJ1-1; no definite D call. This receptor was obtained from a woman aged 40 to 55 in good health. Some clones in this sample may be carry-over from other donors' samples. The CDR3 region is CASSVEAGNTEAFF. The DNA for the CDR3 is TGTGCCAGCAGTGTGGAGGCTGGGAACACTGAAGCTTTCTTT.